These T cell receptor beta chains were read from a single sample in a study of shared clonotypes between healthy human individuals. Measured with immunoSEQ multiplex PCR; TCRdb has only the in-frame clones, and not every one. The repertoire holds 450,000 to 600,000 clones, with 79% as singletons. The sequencing sample was made of PBMCs. Receptor source: a woman in her thirties or forties in good health. Some clones in this sample may be carry-over from other donors' samples. The CDR3 runs from the conserved cysteine through the conserved F or W. A D gene is named only where the DNA matches it firmly. Clone size, where shown, is once, few, many, or a class for clones that have expanded.

CDR3aa	CDR3nt	j_gene	d_gene	abundance	v_gene
CASSLSTGGAREQYF	TGTGCCAGCAGTTTATCGACAGGGGGCGCAAGGGAGCAGTACTTC	TRBJ2-7	TRBD1	few	TRBV27
CAWSVLDRFYGYTF	TGTGCCTGGAGTGTACTTGACAGGTTCTATGGCTACACCTTC	TRBJ1-2	-	-	TRBV30
CATQGVNTDTQYF	TGTGCCACCCAAGGGGTGAACACAGATACGCAGTATTTT	TRBJ2-3	-	once	TRBV6-6
CASSPLQNNEQFF	TGTGCCAGCTCACCCCTACAGAACAATGAGCAGTTCTTC	TRBJ2-1	-	once	TRBV18
CASSLPPTGNEQFF	TGTGCCAGCAGCTTGCCCCCGACAGGGAATGAGCAGTTCTTC	TRBJ2-1	TRBD1	-	TRBV5-4
CASSEAGIAGVWSYNEQFF	TGTGCCAGCAGTGAAGCGGGGATAGCGGGAGTGTGGTCCTACAATGAGCAGTTCTTC	TRBJ2-1	TRBD2	-	TRBV2
CASSQTGKYEQYF	TGTGCCAGTAGCCAGACGGGGAAATACGAGCAGTACTTC	TRBJ2-7	-	-	TRBV19
CASSLFGTESYEQYF	TGTGCCAGCAGCTTATTCGGGACCGAGTCCTACGAGCAGTACTTC	TRBJ2-7	-	-	TRBV7-2
CASSPDRRWTQYF	TGTGCCAGCAGCCCCGACAGGCGGTGGACCCAGTACTTC	TRBJ2-5	-	-	TRBV27
CASSLLGSWADTQYF	TGTGCCAGCAGCTTGTTAGGGTCTTGGGCAGATACGCAGTATTTT	TRBJ2-3	-	once	TRBV5-5
CASSYGTGVNEKLFF	TGTGCCAGCAGTTACGGAACAGGAGTTAATGAAAAACTGTTTTTT	TRBJ1-4	-	-	TRBV6-5
CASSPPGGTQYF	TGTGCCAGCAGCCCCCCGGGGGGGACCCAGTACTTC	TRBJ2-5	TRBD2	-	TRBV5-4
CAISGGNTEAFF	TGTGCCATCAGTGGGGGCAACACTGAAGCTTTCTTT	TRBJ1-1	-	-	TRBV10-3
CASSYSRRGLDEQYF	TGTGCCAGCAGTTACTCACGGAGGGGGCTGGACGAGCAGTACTTC	TRBJ2-7	-	once	TRBV6-5
CASSSIAGRNEQFF	TGTGCCAGCAGCTCCATAGCGGGACGAAATGAGCAGTTCTTC	TRBJ2-1	TRBD2	once	TRBV13
CASSPVTATYNEQFF	TGTGCCAGCAGCCCCGTGACAGCGACCTACAATGAGCAGTTCTTC	TRBJ2-1	-	once	TRBV7-3
CASSLMGLAGTKHNEQFF	TGTGCCAGCAGCTTAATGGGGCTAGCGGGAACTAAACACAATGAGCAGTTCTTC	TRBJ2-1	TRBD2	-	TRBV7-2
CASTGTEANTGELFF	TGTGCCAGTACCGGGACCGAGGCCAACACCGGGGAGCTGTTTTTT	TRBJ2-2	-	-	TRBV19
CASSSGTNEKLFF	TGTGCCAGCAGCAGCGGGACTAATGAAAAACTGTTTTTT	TRBJ1-4	-	-	TRBV13
CATSRSLGLYEQYF	TGTGCCACCAGCAGGAGTCTAGGTCTCTACGAGCAGTACTTC	TRBJ2-7	-	few	TRBV15
CASSLVASGSHGTEQFF	TGTGCCAGCAGCTTAGTAGCTAGCGGGAGCCACGGAACTGAGCAGTTCTTC	TRBJ2-1	TRBD2	-	TRBV7-6
CASSSQGGTEAFF	TGTGCCAGCAGTTCCCAGGGTGGCACTGAAGCTTTCTTT	TRBJ1-1	-	-	TRBV27
CASILDPYNEQFF	TGCGCCAGCATCCTCGACCCATACAATGAGCAGTTCTTC	TRBJ2-1	-	once	TRBV5-1
CASRAGNTEAFF	TGTGCCAGCCGGGCGGGGAACACTGAAGCTTTCTTT	TRBJ1-1	-	-	TRBV27
CASSISRGPYNEQFF	TGTGCCAGCAGCATTAGCAGAGGGCCGTACAATGAGCAGTTCTTC	TRBJ2-1	-	-	TRBV7-8
CASSLRQGNNQPQHF	TGTGCCAGCAGCTTAAGACAGGGGAACAATCAGCCCCAGCATTTT	TRBJ1-5	TRBD1	-	TRBV7-2
CASSLGTHQGETQYF	TGTGCCAGCAGCCTCGGGACTCACCAAGGGGAGACCCAGTACTTC	TRBJ2-5	-	-	TRBV4-2
CASSQRQGGLDTQYF	TGTGCCAGCAGCCAGCGACAGGGCGGCTTGGATACGCAGTATTTT	TRBJ2-3	TRBD1	-	TRBV28
CASSIGAGGTDTQYF	TGTGCCAGTAGTATAGGAGCGGGAGGCACAGATACGCAGTATTTT	TRBJ2-3	TRBD2	-	TRBV19
CASSTGGLDEKLFF	TGTGCCAGCAGTACAGGGGGCTTAGATGAAAAACTGTTTTTT	TRBJ1-4	TRBD1	-	TRBV6-5
CASSPYSGVEGTQYF	TGTGCCAGCAGTCCATATAGCGGGGTAGAGGGAACGCAGTATTTT	TRBJ2-3	TRBD2	-	TRBV27
CASLRVPYNEQFF	TGTGCCAGCCTCCGGGTCCCCTACAATGAGCAGTTCTTC	TRBJ2-1	-	-	TRBV2
CASSEQGGGETQYF	TGTGCCAGCAGTGAACAGGGAGGCGGGGAGACCCAGTACTTC	TRBJ2-5	-	-	TRBV2
CASSFSFTPYEQYF	TGTGCCAGCAGCTTTTCGTTCACCCCCTACGAGCAGTACTTC	TRBJ2-7	-	-	TRBV7-9
CASSLVTTVSNQPQHF	TGTGCCAGCAGCTTAGTTACAACAGTCAGCAATCAGCCCCAGCATTTT	TRBJ1-5	-	-	TRBV7-8
CAISANPLGDTQYF	TGTGCCATCAGTGCTAATCCTCTCGGAGATACGCAGTATTTT	TRBJ2-3	-	-	TRBV10-3